These 29 T cell receptor beta chains share one sample of origin, sequenced in a study of patients and donors after allogeneic stem cell transplantation. TCRdb fed the RT-PCR reads into MiXCR, producing one record per CDR3 protein. The repertoire holds roughly 180,000 distinct CDR3 sequences, with 35% to 50% as singletons. Material for sequencing was blood, either unsorted or a sorted T cell fraction (not recorded which). Every receptor here comes from a human donor who was either an allogeneic HSCT recipient or a stem cell or donor lymphocyte infusion donor (not recorded which). It is not recorded whose cells these are; they may come from a transplant donor.

In this sample, this clonotype turned up many times. V is TRBV20-1 and J is TRBJ2-7, with 8 positions matching TRBD1. This CDR3 contains 14 residues. Germline V lookup: CDR1 DFQATT, CDR2 SNEGSKA (reference sequence). After removal of 1 base from V and 2 bases from J, the junction contained 4 bases not matched to a gene. The CDR3: CSARGDRSAYEQYF. The CDR3 region has the DNA TGCAGTGCTAGAGGGGACAGGTCCGCCTACGAGCAGTACTTC.

V and J are TRBV4-3 and TRBJ2-5; TRBD2 matches 12 bases. The germline V gene encodes CDR1 LGHNA and CDR2 YSLEER. V was clipped by 0 bases and J by 5 bases; unmatched bases: 16. CDR3 size: 20 residues. The CDR3 reads CASSQEVWASGRVNMETQYF. The CDR3 bases are TGCGCCAGCAGCCAAGAAGTCTGGGCTAGCGGGAGGGTTAATATGGAGACCCAGTACTTC.

The gene calls are TRBV5-6 and TRBJ1-1, with unresolved D. The CDR3 is 13 amino acids. CDR1 is SGHDT and CDR2 is YYEEEE in the germline V gene. Trimming cost V 2 bases and J 5 bases, with 10 bases left between them. CDR3 bases: TGTGCCAGCAGCTTCTACGAACGGACTGAAGCTTTCTTT. Residues: CASSFYERTEAFF.

The V and J genes are TRBV24-1 and TRBJ2-2, with TRBD1 matching over 8 bases. Trimming cost V 3 bases and J 7 bases; bases outside gene matches: 3. Germline loops: CDR1 KGHDR, CDR2 SFDVKD. The CDR3 contains 14 residues. CDR3 loop: CATSDQTGGGELFF. CDR3 in DNA: TGTGCCACCAGTGATCAAACAGGGGGCGGGGAGCTGTTTTTT.

This clonotype was seen more than once but under ten times. This rearrangement joins TRBV6-2 or TRBV6-3 to TRBJ1-5; a possible D gene is TRBD1 (6 bases). CDR3 length: 17 amino acids. Deletions cut 2 bases from V and 3 bases from J, with 17 bases between. CDR1 MNHEY and CDR2 SVGEGT come from the germline V gene. This CDR3 reads CASSYQSTGQVNQPQHF. CDR3 bases: TGTGCCAGCAGTTACCAGTCCACGGGACAAGTCAATCAGCCCCAGCATTTT.

The V gene is TRBV5-1, the J gene TRBJ2-6; D is undetermined. CDR3 length: 18 amino acids. The V gene's germline CDR1 is SGHRS and CDR2 YFSETQ. The V end lost 1 base, the J end lost 0 bases, and 14 bases lay between the germline ends. CDR3 bases: TGCGCCAGCAGCTTGTTGGGTGTAGGTCTCTCTGGGGCCAACGTCCTGACTTTC. Protein product: CASSLLGVGLSGANVLTF.

This clonotype was seen more than once but under ten times. The chain carries TRBV6-6 and TRBJ2-7; 13 positions match TRBD2. The CDR3 is 15 residues long. In germline, CDR1 is MNHNY, CDR2 SVGAGI (reference sequence). V trimming: 6 bases; J trimming: 7 bases; junction bases outside the gene matches: 9. CDR3 DNA sequence: TGTGCCAGCAGACTCGGGACTAGCGGGATGGGAGAGCAGTACTTC. Residues: CASRLGTSGMGEQYF.

The chain has TRBV29-1 and TRBJ2-3; no clear D gene. Trimming took off 2 bases at V and 2 bases at J, with 5 bases between the two ends. CDR3 length: 12 amino acids. The V gene's germline CDR1 is SQVTM and CDR2 ANQGSEA. Here the CDR3 reads CSVEHNTDTQYF. DNA of the CDR3: TGCAGCGTTGAACACAACACAGATACGCAGTATTTT.

There are a few counts of this clonotype. The chain carries TRBV6-6 and TRBJ1-1; D uncertain. Looked up from germline, CDR1 is MNHNY and CDR2 is SVGAGI (reference sequence). There are 12 residues in the CDR3. Trimming took 5 bases from V and 8 from J, leaving 12 bases between them. DNA for the CDR3: TGTGCCAGCAGTATCCGACGGGAGGAAGCTTTCTTT. It specifies CASSIRREEAFF.

This clonotype came up a few times. The V gene is TRBV27, the J gene TRBJ2-5, with D unclear. Trimming left V 1 base short and J 0 bases short, with 9 bases between. The CDR3 sequence is 15 residues long. The germline V gene encodes CDR1 MNHEY and CDR2 SMNVEV (reference sequence). The CDR3 DNA reads TGTGCCAGCAGTTTATGGGCCAACCACCAAGAGACCCAGTACTTC. Protein product: CASSLWANHQETQYF.

This chain links TRBV28 with TRBJ2-7; D possibly corresponds to TRBD2 (5 bases). Per the germline V gene, CDR1 is MDHEN and CDR2 is SYDVKM. The CDR3 is 12 residues long. Trimming left V 3 bases short and J 5 bases short, with 8 bases between. CDR3 nucleotide sequence: TGTGCCAGCAGTTTGCGGGCAGACGAGCAGTACTTC. It translates to CASSLRADEQYF.

V and J are TRBV28 and TRBJ1-5, with D tentatively TRBD1 (5 bases). Trimming removed 6 bases from V and 3 bases from J, with 15 bases in between. Germline loops: CDR1 MDHEN, CDR2 SYDVKM. CDR3 length: 15 amino acids. The CDR3 DNA is TGTGCCAGCAGCTTACCCCGGGACCTCAATCAGCCCCAGCATTTT. Translating it yields CASSLPRDLNQPQHF. Based on the CDR3 plus reference TRBV28 and TRBJ1-5, the full variable domain is DVKVTQSSRYLVKRTGEKVFLECVQDMDHENMFWYRQDPGLGLRLIYFSYDVKMKEKGDIPEGYSVSREKKERFSLILESASTNQTSMYLCASSLPRDLNQPQHFGDGTRLSIL.

The V call is TRBV4-3, the J call TRBJ1-3; the D is unclear. Trimming took 0 bases from V and 4 from J, leaving 13 bases between them. Germline lookup yields CDR1 LGHNA and CDR2 YSLEER. CDR3 length equals 16 residues. CDR3: CASSQDVVTVGNTIYF. The CDR3 coding sequence is TGCGCCAGCAGCCAAGATGTGGTGACTGTCGGAAACACCATATATTTT.

This chain uses TRBV27 with TRBJ2-3; D is ambiguous. Germline values: CDR1 MNHEY, CDR2 SMNVEV (reference sequence). The V and J ends lost 5 bases and 6 bases respectively, with 9 bases between them. The CDR3 is 12 residues long. The CDR3 DNA sequence: TGTGCCAGCAGTCCAACGATGGATACGCAGTATTTT. Translating gives CASSPTMDTQYF.

The chain carries TRBV6-4 and TRBJ2-2; D remains ambiguous. Trimming left V 10 bases short and J 3 bases short, with 15 bases between. Germline CDR1 MRHNA, CDR2 SNTAGT. The CDR3 totals 14 residues. Here the CDR3 reads CAISGFWDTGELFF. The CDR3, as DNA: TGTGCCATCTCCGGCTTCTGGGACACCGGGGAGCTGTTTTTT.

The gene calls are TRBV20-1 and TRBJ2-7; D is uncertain. The CDR3 has 13 residues. V was cut by 6 bases and J by 1 base, with 13 bases left in between. Germline V gene lookup returns CDR1 DFQATT and CDR2 SNEGSKA (reference sequence). As DNA, the CDR3 is TGCAGTGCCCGAGGCCCTCTTTCCTACGAGCAGTACTTC. The encoded protein is CSARGPLSYEQYF.

The chain carries TRBV27 and TRBJ2-7; 13 nucleotides match TRBD2. Germline V gene data show CDR1 as MNHEY and CDR2 as SMNVEV (reference sequence). With 6 bases clipped from V and 2 bases from J, the junction kept 4 bases outside the gene matches. The CDR3 length is 15 residues. The CDR3 reads CASSGTSGVTYEQYF. The DNA of the CDR3 is TGTGCCAGCAGCGGGACTAGCGGGGTGACCTACGAGCAGTACTTC.

A few counts support this clonotype. This sequence joins TRBV9 and TRBJ2-1; weak D call: TRBD1 (6 bases). Germline CDR1 and CDR2: SGDLS and YYNGEE. This CDR3 region has 19 residues. Trimming removed 3 bases at V and 0 bases at J, with 22 bases between. As DNA, the CDR3 is TGTGCCAGCAGCGCCAGGGTAGGGGGATTCCCGAGCTCCTACAATGAGCAGTTCTTC. The encoded protein is CASSARVGGFPSSYNEQFF.

Written as DNA, the CDR3 is TGTGCCAGCACCTCTTTAAGAAGGACTGAAGCTTTCTTT. Protein: CASTSLRRTEAFF. This chain joins TRBV12-3 or TRBV12-4 and TRBJ1-1; no clear D. The CDR3 has 13 amino acids. V lost 7 bases and J 5 bases, leaving 14 bases between the germline ends.

The chain recombines TRBV5-1 with TRBJ2-7, with 10 bases fitting TRBD1. CDR3 length equals 15 residues. Per the germline V gene, CDR1 is SGHRS and CDR2 is YFSETQ. The junction had 5 bases not matched to a gene; V was cut back by 3 bases and J by 2 bases. This CDR3 is CASSSGQGDPYEQYF. CDR3 nucleotides: TGCGCCAGCAGCTCCGGACAGGGGGATCCCTACGAGCAGTACTTC.

The rearrangement links TRBV13 to TRBJ2-1, with D possibly being TRBD1 or TRBD2 (5 bases each). The CDR3 covers 15 residues. Germline V CDR1 and CDR2: PRHDT, FYEKMQ (reference sequence). V lost 5 bases and J lost 0, with 11 bases in between. CDR3 nucleotides: TGTGCCAGCAGCCCCCCAGGGAGCTCCTACAATGAGCAGTTCTTC. Its protein is CASSPPGSSYNEQFF.

This clonotype was detected only a few times. The chain recombines TRBV6-2 or TRBV6-3 with TRBJ2-1, with D possibly being TRBD1 or TRBD2 (5 bases each). CDR3 length equals 16 residues. Germline assignment: CDR1 MNHEY and CDR2 SVGEGT. V dropped 6 bases and J dropped 6 bases, with 21 bases sitting between them. CDR3 nucleotide sequence: TGTGCCAGCAGCCTCCTCTTTGTGTGGGACCTCAATGAGCAGTTCTTC. Its protein is CASSLLFVWDLNEQFF.

The V gene is TRBV2, the J gene TRBJ2-1; 8 positions match TRBD2. V lost 8 bases, J lost 7 bases, and 7 bases stayed unmatched. CDR3 length: 13 residues. In germline, CDR1 is SNHLY, CDR2 FYNNEI. The CDR3 DNA follows: TGTGCCAGCTCGGCGGGAGGAGGTAATGAGCAGTTCTTC. Protein sequence: CASSAGGGNEQFF.

The chain joins TRBV7-9 to TRBJ1-1, with 7 bases matching TRBD1. Germline V gene lookup returns CDR1 SEHNR and CDR2 FQNEAQ (reference sequence). The CDR3 covers 16 residues. V lost 5 bases to trimming and J lost 6 bases; unmatched junction nucleotides: 15. For the CDR3, the DNA is TGTGCCAGCAGCCGTTCAGGGGGGCCTATCGTAGCTGAAGCTTTCTTT. Translating it yields CASSRSGGPIVAEAFF.

This clonotype was recorded a few times. The chain combines TRBV7-9 with TRBJ1-1; TRBD1 aligns across 11 bases. The CDR3 sequence is 16 residues long. Germline V CDR1 and CDR2: SEHNR, FQNEAQ (reference sequence). Trimming at V came to 5 bases and at J to 6 bases, leaving 11 bases not matched to a gene. CDR3 in amino acids: CASSQRRDRGMSEAFF. The CDR3 nucleotides read TGTGCCAGCAGCCAACGCCGGGACAGGGGGATGTCTGAAGCTTTCTTT.

The chain is built from TRBV7-3 and TRBJ2-1, with 7 bases fitting TRBD1. With 0 bases clipped from V and 3 bases from J, the junction kept 8 bases outside the gene matches. The CDR3 totals 17 residues. Germline lookup yields CDR1 SGHTA and CDR2 FQGTGA. CDR3 residues: CASSLTGETGNYNEQFF. The CDR3 DNA is TGTGCCAGCAGCTTAACGGGCGAGACAGGGAACTACAATGAGCAGTTCTTC.

This clonotype occurred a few times. This chain links TRBV28 with TRBJ1-1, with D uncertain. The germline V and J ends were trimmed by 3 bases and 4 bases, with 12 bases remaining between them. This CDR3 has 14 amino acids. Germline CDR1 reads MDHEN; CDR2 reads SYDVKM. DNA for the CDR3: TGTGCCAGCAGTTTGGAAGGGAGTAGCACTGAAGCTTTCTTT. Protein sequence: CASSLEGSSTEAFF.

The rearrangement links TRBV12-3 or TRBV12-4 to TRBJ2-7, with D possibly being TRBD1 (6 bases). The CDR3 length is 16 residues. The V gene lost 1 base and the J gene lost 0 bases, with 13 bases spanning the gap. The CDR3 reads CASSLVQGLSSYEQYF. CDR3 coding DNA: TGTGCCAGCAGTTTAGTCCAGGGGCTAAGCTCCTACGAGCAGTACTTC.

This clonotype appeared a few times. The junction departs from the called germline gene at one end, perhaps through a read error. The chain couples TRBV12-3 or TRBV12-4 to TRBJ1-5; D call uncertain. The CDR3 runs to 12 residues. The CDR3 protein is CASKLGNRPQHF. The CDR3 DNA is TGTGCCAGCAAGTTGGGGAATCGGCCCCAGCATTTT.